This TCR beta chain was documented in a study of cytomegalovirus exposure and HLA in healthy donors. The PCR contained 60 Vbeta and 13 Jbeta primers. Profiling relied on immunoSEQ multiplex PCR, and the TCRdb table lists in-frame clones only, not all of them. In the table there are 75,000 to 95,000 clones, around three quarters of which are singletons. CDR1 is SGHDT, CDR2 YYEEEE, per germline. This CDR3 contains 14 residues. Germline trimming cut 2 bases from V and 9 bases from J; bases unmatched to any gene: 10. The sample holds a few counts of this clone. Its antigen is still unknown. Study outcomes and limitations: In vitro experiments confirmed that three CMV-associated chains were specific for CMV antigens. Analysis was carried out at a later point, and it linked a missense DCLRE1C variant to TCR beta V- and J-gene trimming. A previous analysis found most TCR beta V segments productive roughly 87% or roughly 30% of the time.

This sequence was found in a woman aged 40 to 55 in good health and CMV-seropositive. Source material: PBMCs. The rearrangement uses TRBV5-6 and TRBJ2-5, with 7 nucleotides matching TRBD1. Here the CDR3 reads CASSFGQELRAQYF. In nucleotides, the CDR3 is TGTGCCAGCAGCTTCGGACAGGAGCTCAGGGCCCAGTACTTC.